This TCR beta chain was retrieved from a study of T cell clonality in common variable immunodeficiency. Notes on the study in general: In common variable immunodeficiency, TCR beta chains reportedly carried fewer deletions and N-nucleotide insertions. What drives increased CVID clonality needs T cell subpopulation sequencing.

Clones were read by immunoSEQ multiplex PCR, and TCRdb kept only the in-frame ones, dropping some. The sample contains about 60,000 clones, none of them singletons. This clone was seen at least ten times. Its matching antigen is unknown. The CDR3 goes on 3 residues after the read ends, and that part is filled in from the germline J gene. The trim removed 2 bases at V and 7 bases at J, leaving 5 bases unmatched. CDR1 and CDR2 (germline): SGHTA, FQGTGA. The CDR3 has 14 amino acids. Source material: peripheral blood mononuclear cells. The chain is built from TRBV7-3 and TRBJ2-1; 7 positions agree with TRBD1. The clonotype was recovered from a person between 18 and 75 years old in good health. CDR3: CASSLDRVVNEQFF. The CDR3 bases that were read are TGTGCCAGCAGCTTAGACAGGGTAGTTAATGAG.